This record covers a single T cell receptor (beta chain). Germline values: CDR1 SQVTM, CDR2 ANQGSEA. This CDR3 is 13 amino acids long. Trimming removed 6 bases from V and 0 bases from J; junction bases left unmatched: 4. The sample comes from a study of blood T cell repertoires in COVID-19. In the study overall: Acute and convalescent COVID-19 specimens originated in the United States, Italy and Spain.

The assay was immunoSEQ multiplex PCR, and TCRdb's table has in-frame clones only and misses some. The sample includes roughly 66,000 clones, 91% seen only once; the top ten take 10% to 15%. This chain links TRBV29-1 with TRBJ2-5, with 7 bases lining up with TRBD1. Sequencing used peripheral blood. This sequence was found in a human donor with active COVID-19. The donor label of this sample is uncertain. DNA for the CDR3: TGCAGCGTGAACAGGGGCCACCAAGAGACCCAGTACTTC. Encoded protein: CSVNRGHQETQYF.